This entry describes one T cell receptor beta chain. This record comes from a study of blood T cell repertoires in COVID-19. Looking at the study overall: Both acute and convalescent COVID-19 samples were obtained from the United States, Italy and Spain.

In the authors' methods: For nucleated cells, counts were estimated from reference gene primer amplification. TCRdb's table, derived via immunoSEQ multiplex PCR, lists solely in-frame clones and lacks some. From that table come the V and J calls and clone size; the DNA was used to work out D and trimming. The sample comprises around 180,000 clones, 82% of which are singletons, and roughly a tenth rests with the top ten. Input material: peripheral blood. The clonotype comes from a woman older than 75 with active or convalescent COVID-19.

In DNA form, the CDR3 reads TGCGCCAGCAGCCCAGTATCTAGCGGGAGTATCCACGAGCAGTACTTC. Translated: CASSPVSSGSIHEQYF. This chain uses TRBV4-1 with TRBJ2-7, with TRBD2 matching 10 bases. Germline V gene lookup returns CDR1 MGHRA and CDR2 YSYEKL. The CDR3 is 16 residues long. V shed 4 bases, J shed 5 bases, and the junction held 11 bases outside the gene matches.